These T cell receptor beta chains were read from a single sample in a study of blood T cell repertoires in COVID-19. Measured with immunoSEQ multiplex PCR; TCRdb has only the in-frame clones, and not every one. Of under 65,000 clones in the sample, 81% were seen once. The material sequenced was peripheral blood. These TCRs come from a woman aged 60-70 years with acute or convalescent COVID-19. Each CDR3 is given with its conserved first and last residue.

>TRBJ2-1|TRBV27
CASSFLQGAYNEQFF
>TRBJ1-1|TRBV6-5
CASSYEAWTEAFF
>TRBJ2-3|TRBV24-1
CATSDRAGVVTDTQYF
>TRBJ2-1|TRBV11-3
CASSLDRQRYNEQFF
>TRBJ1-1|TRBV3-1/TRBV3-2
CASSPFGGGANEAFF
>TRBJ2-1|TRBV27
CASSPLDRGLVSEQFF
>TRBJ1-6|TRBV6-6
CAGSSSSYRGFSPLHF
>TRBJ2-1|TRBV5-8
CASARGRWGEQNEQFF
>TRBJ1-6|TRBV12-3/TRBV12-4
CASMWWENSPLHF
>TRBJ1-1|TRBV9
CASSALAGTEAFF
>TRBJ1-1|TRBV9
CASSVGTERGAEAFF
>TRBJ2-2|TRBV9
CASSARDRATGELFF
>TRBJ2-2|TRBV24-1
CATSGFADNTGELFF
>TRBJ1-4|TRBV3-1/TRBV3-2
CASSLAGQGNEKLFF
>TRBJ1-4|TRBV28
CASSGGTGSNEKLFF
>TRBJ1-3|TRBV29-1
CSGTGTGNTIYF
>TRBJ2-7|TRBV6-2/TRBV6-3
CASSATDRDLHEQYF
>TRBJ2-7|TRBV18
CASSPPGAHEQYF
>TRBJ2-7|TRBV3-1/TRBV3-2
CASSPGELAGGPAYYEQYF
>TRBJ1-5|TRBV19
CASSIASGARQPQHF
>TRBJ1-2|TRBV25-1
CASSPQGASLAYGYTF
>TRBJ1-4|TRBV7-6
CASSFQGPDEKLFF
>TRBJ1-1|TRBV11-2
CASSLDPGSVSEAFF
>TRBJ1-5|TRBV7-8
CASSVGQTQPQHF
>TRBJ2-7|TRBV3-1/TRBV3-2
CASGESSYEQYF
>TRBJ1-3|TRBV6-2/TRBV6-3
CASSPAGSGNTIYF
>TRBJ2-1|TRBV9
CASSAPDRETYNEQFF
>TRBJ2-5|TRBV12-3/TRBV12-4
CASRRLAQETQYF
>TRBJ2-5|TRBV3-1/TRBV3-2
CASSQGQGPQETQYF
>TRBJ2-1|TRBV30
CAWSGRLRERFYNEQFF
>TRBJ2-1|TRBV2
CASGGQGDSYNEQFF
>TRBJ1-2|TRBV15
CATSRDLADYGYTF
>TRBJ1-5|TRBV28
CASSLIGDRGNQPQHF
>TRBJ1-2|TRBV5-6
CASSLRGRNYGYTF
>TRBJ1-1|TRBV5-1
CASSFRDRGIGNTEAFF
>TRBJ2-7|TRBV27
CASSPRTGIRSEQYF